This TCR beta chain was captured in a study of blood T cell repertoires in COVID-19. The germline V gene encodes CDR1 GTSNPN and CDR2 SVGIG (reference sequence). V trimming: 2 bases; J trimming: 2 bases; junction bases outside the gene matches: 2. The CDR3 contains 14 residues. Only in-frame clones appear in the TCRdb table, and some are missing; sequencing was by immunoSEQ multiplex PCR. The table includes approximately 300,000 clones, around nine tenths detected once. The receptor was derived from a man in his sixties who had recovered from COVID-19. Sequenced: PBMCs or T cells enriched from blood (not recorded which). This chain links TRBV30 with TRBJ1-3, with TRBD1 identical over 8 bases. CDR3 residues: CAWSPGGPGNTIYF. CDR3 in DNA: TGTGCCTGGAGTCCAGGGGGCCCTGGAAACACCATATATTTT.